The sequence of this T cell receptor (beta chain) was determined in a study of T cell responses to AZD1222 COVID-19 vaccine. The repertoire was sequenced with immunoSEQ multiplex PCR; TCRdb's copy has only in-frame clones and lacks some. Found here are 140,000 to 150,000 clones, approximately 90% of them singletons; the top ten hold approximately 3.7%. This CDR3 has 13 amino acids. Germline V CDR1 and CDR2: SGHTA, FQGNSA. The junction had 7 bases not matched to a gene; V was cut back by 7 bases and J by 4 bases. The TCR sequence derives from an adult who received the AZD1222 COVID-19 vaccine. Sequenced here: peripheral blood, sampled 28 days after the second AZD1222 dose. The rearrangement uses TRBV7-2 and TRBJ2-7; TRBD1 matches at 7 bases. The DNA of the CDR3 is TGTGCCAGCACTCGGGACAGATATTACGAGCAGTACTTC. This codes for CASTRDRYYEQYF.